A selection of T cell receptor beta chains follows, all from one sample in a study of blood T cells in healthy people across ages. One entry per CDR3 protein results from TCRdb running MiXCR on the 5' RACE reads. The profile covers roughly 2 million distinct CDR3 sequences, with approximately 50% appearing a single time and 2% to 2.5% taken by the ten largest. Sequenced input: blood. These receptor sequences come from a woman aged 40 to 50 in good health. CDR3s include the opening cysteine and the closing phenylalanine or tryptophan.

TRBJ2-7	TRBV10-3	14	CAISATSGIYEQYF
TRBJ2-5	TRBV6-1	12	CASGRVPETQYF
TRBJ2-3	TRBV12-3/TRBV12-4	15	CASSLGARTTDTQYF
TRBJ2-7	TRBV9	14	CASSVDLRDYEQYF
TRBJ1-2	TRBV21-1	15	CASSEWDCEISGYTF
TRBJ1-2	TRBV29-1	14	CSVEGRYRGDGYTF
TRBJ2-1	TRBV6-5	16	CASSSKRVAGGGEQFF
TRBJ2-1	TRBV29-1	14	CSAWGSGRYNEQFF
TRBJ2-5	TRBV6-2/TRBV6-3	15	CASRPWTGYQETQYF
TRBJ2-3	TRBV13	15	CASSLVIPSTDTQYF
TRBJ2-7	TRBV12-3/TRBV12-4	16	CASSLEQGIGSYEQYF
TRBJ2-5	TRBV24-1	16	CATSDTGTGAGETQYF
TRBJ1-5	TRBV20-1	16	CSARNYGPLGNQPQHF
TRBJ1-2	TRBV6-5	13	CASKRDRNYGYTF
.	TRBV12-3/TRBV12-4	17	CASSFSLDRGPSYEQYF
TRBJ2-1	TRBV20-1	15	CSASQLRTPYNEQFF
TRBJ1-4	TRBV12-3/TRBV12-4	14	CASSLPGGGEKLFF
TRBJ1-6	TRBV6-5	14	CASRVDRSNSPLHF